This T cell receptor (beta chain) derives from a study of shared clonotypes between healthy human individuals. Study in general: Each donor had three CD4 naive, three CD4 memory, two CD8 naive and one CD8 memory plate. Points from the study as a whole: Genetic and exposure-history diversity was limited by the small donor number.

Naive CD45RA+ and memory CD45RA-negative subsets were split from CD4+ cells. Clones were sequenced by immunoSEQ multiplex PCR, and TCRdb holds only the in-frame ones, with some missing. The table includes over a million clones, roughly 96% detected once. This CDR3 is built from 15 residues. With 1 base removed from V and 0 bases from J, the gap between germline ends came to 9 bases. The germline CDR1 and CDR2 sequences are MDHEN and SYDVKM. With respect to this clone: Its antigen is still unknown.

The rearrangement joins TRBV28 to TRBJ2-5; weak D call: TRBD1 (5 bases). Sequencing was performed on naive CD4+ T cells sorted from blood. Subset denoted: CD45RA+ positively selected. This clonotype was obtained from a man aged 25 to 40 in good health. The CDR3 DNA is TGTGCCAGCAGTTTATCGAACAGGTACCAAGAGACCCAGTACTTC. Translated: CASSLSNRYQETQYF.